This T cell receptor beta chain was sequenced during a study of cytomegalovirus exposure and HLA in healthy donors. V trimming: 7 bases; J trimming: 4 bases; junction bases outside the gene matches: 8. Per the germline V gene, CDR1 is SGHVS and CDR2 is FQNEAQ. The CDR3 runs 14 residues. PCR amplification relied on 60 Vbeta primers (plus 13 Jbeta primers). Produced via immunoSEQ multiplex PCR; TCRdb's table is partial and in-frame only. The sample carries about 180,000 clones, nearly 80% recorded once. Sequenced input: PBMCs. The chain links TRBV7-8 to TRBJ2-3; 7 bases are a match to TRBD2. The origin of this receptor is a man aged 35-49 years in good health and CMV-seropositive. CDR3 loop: CASTREYNADTQYF. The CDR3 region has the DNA TGTGCCAGCACGCGGGAGTATAATGCAGATACGCAGTATTTT.